Below are 14 T cell receptor beta chains sequenced from a single sample in a study of cytomegalovirus exposure and HLA in healthy donors. The PCR had 60 Vbeta and 13 Jbeta primers. Only in-frame clones appear in the TCRdb table, and some are missing; sequencing was by immunoSEQ multiplex PCR. The sample consists of approximately 190,000 clones, around 88% of them appearing once. Sequences were obtained from PBMCs. All receptors derive from a man between 35 and 55 years old in good health and CMV-seropositive.

The chain uses TRBV7-8 and TRBJ2-7, with 9 bases fitting TRBD1. There are 15 residues in the CDR3. V was clipped by 5 bases and J by 3 bases; unmatched bases: 8. Germline CDR1 is SGHVS and CDR2 is FQNEAQ. The CDR3 protein is CASSPMGQGFYEQYF. CDR3 bases: TGTGCCAGCAGCCCGATGGGACAGGGTTTCTACGAGCAGTACTTC. The variable domain in full, completed from reference TRBV7-8 and TRBJ2-7, reads GAGVSQSPRYKVAKRGQDVALRCDPISGHVSLFWYQQALGQGPEFLTYFQNEAQLDKSGLPSDRFFAERPEGSVSTLKIQRTQQEDSAVYLCASSPMGQGFYEQYFGPGTRLTVT.

The gene calls are TRBV7-9 and TRBJ2-5; 7 bases line up with TRBD1. The CDR3 spans 14 residues. The germline V gene encodes CDR1 SEHNR and CDR2 FQNEAQ (reference sequence). J gave up 11 bases and V 1 base, and 10 bases lay outside the gene matches. The CDR3 protein is CASSLGSGTVKQYF. The DNA of the CDR3 is TGTGCCAGCAGCTTAGGCTCCGGGACAGTGAAGCAGTACTTC.

In its sample, this clone was seen once. This chain connects TRBV5-6 to TRBJ2-1; 7 bases agree with TRBD2. With 4 bases clipped from V and 4 bases from J, the junction kept 8 bases outside the gene matches. Germline values: CDR1 SGHDT, CDR2 YYEEEE. This CDR3 has 15 residues. CDR3 nucleotides: TGTGCCAGCAGCACCCCTAGCGGACTGTACAATGAGCAGTTCTTC. Encoded protein: CASSTPSGLYNEQFF.

The CDR3 region is CASSEKIAGVKNEQFF. The CDR3 DNA reads as TGTGCCAGCAGTGAAAAGATAGCGGGAGTAAAAAATGAGCAGTTCTTC. This chain connects TRBV6-1 to TRBJ2-1; TRBD2 matches at 9 bases. Trimming took 2 bases from V and 7 from J; bases not matched to a gene: 9. In germline, CDR1 is MNHNS, CDR2 SASEGT. This CDR3 is built from 16 residues.

The chain couples TRBV6-5 to TRBJ1-5; D call uncertain. Germline V gene lookup returns CDR1 MNHEY and CDR2 SVGAGI. There are 15 residues in the CDR3. V lost 0 bases to trimming and J lost 2 bases, with 8 bases between them. The CDR3 loop is CASSYSTQGNQPQHF. The CDR3 DNA reads as TGTGCCAGCAGTTACTCGACCCAGGGCAATCAGCCCCAGCATTTT.

V gene TRBV6-5 combines with J gene TRBJ2-7; D gene unclear. The CDR3 spans 14 residues. Germline V gene data show CDR1 as MNHEY and CDR2 as SVGAGI. Trimming took 7 bases from V and 3 from J, leaving 16 bases between them. The CDR3 sequence: CASTTRVLGYEQYF. Written as DNA, the CDR3 is TGTGCCAGCACCACCCGGGTCCTGGGCTACGAGCAGTACTTC.

This chain links TRBV19 with TRBJ2-7; tentatively, D is TRBD2 (6 bases). This CDR3 region has 14 residues. The germline CDR1 and CDR2 sequences are LNHDA and SQIVND (reference sequence). The V gene lost 5 bases and the J gene lost 0 bases, with 11 bases spanning the gap. The CDR3 DNA follows: TGTGCCAGTAGTCATACTAGCTTCTCCTACGAGCAGTACTTC. It yields the protein CASSHTSFSYEQYF.

This clone was counted a few times. This chain connects TRBV5-8 to TRBJ1-5; TRBD1 might be the D (5 bases). This CDR3 region has 18 residues. Germline CDR1 is SGHTS and CDR2 is YDEGEE. The ends were cut back, 4 bases at V and 1 base at J, with 21 bases in the middle. CDR3 sequence reads: CASSRASEPGGSNQPQHF. For the CDR3, the DNA is TGTGCCAGCAGCCGAGCCTCAGAACCGGGGGGAAGCAATCAGCCCCAGCATTTT. Full variable domain (missing parts from reference TRBV5-8 and TRBJ1-5): EAGVTQSPTHLIKTRGQQATLRCSPISGHTSVYWYQQALGLGLQFLLWYDEGEERNRGNFPPRFSGRQFPNYSSELNVNALELEDSALYLCASSRASEPGGSNQPQHFGDGTRLSIL.

This clone was detected only once. The CDR3 protein is CAWKGGRASGELFF. In DNA, the CDR3 is TGTGCCTGGAAGGGCGGGAGGGCCTCCGGGGAGCTGTTTTTT. This sequence joins TRBV30 and TRBJ2-2; TRBD2 matches 9 bases. This CDR3 is 14 amino acids long. V lost 4 bases to trimming and J lost 6 bases; unmatched junction nucleotides: 6. Germline assignment: CDR1 GTSNPN and CDR2 SVGIG (reference sequence).

V gene TRBV29-1 combines with J gene TRBJ2-3; 14 nucleotides agree with TRBD2. Trimming took 6 bases from V and 3 from J; bases not matched to a gene: 8. Germline CDR1 is SQVTM and CDR2 is ANQGSEA. This CDR3 has 16 amino acids. In DNA form, the CDR3 reads TGCAGCGTCCGACTAGCGGGAGGGCCAAGGACAGATACGCAGTATTTT. Translating it yields CSVRLAGGPRTDTQYF.

This chain links TRBV5-1 with TRBJ1-2; TRBD1 matches at 10 bases. This CDR3 region has 16 residues. The V segment lost 3 bases and the J segment 2 bases; nucleotides outside the gene matches: 7. Looked up from germline, CDR1 is SGHRS and CDR2 is YFSETQ. The CDR3 nucleotides are TGCGCCAGCAGCTCAACCGGGACAGGGGTGAACTATGGCTACACCTTC. This translates into CASSSTGTGVNYGYTF.

The chain uses TRBV19 and TRBJ2-7, with 7 bases matching TRBD2. The germline V gene encodes CDR1 LNHDA and CDR2 SQIVND (reference sequence). V shed 5 bases and J 6 bases; nucleotides not matched to a gene: 13. There are 15 residues in the CDR3. CDR3 sequence (DNA): TGTGCCAGTAGTCCCATCGGGCTAGCGGTCGGCGAGCAGTACTTC. The encoded protein is CASSPIGLAVGEQYF.

The genes are TRBV6-1 and TRBJ2-1; 9 nucleotides match TRBD2. This CDR3 is 16 amino acids long. The germline gives CDR1 MNHNS, CDR2 SASEGT. The V segment lost 4 bases and the J segment 0 bases; nucleotides outside the gene matches: 4. This CDR3 reads CASSVAGGSSYNEQFF. CDR3 bases: TGTGCCAGCAGTGTGGCGGGAGGGAGCTCCTACAATGAGCAGTTCTTC.

This CDR3 is CASSPRPGDRATDTQYF. CDR3 DNA: TGTGCCAGCAGCCCCCGCCCGGGGGACAGGGCCACAGATACGCAGTATTTT. The V and J genes are TRBV5-5 and TRBJ2-3, with 9 positions matching TRBD1. The CDR3 contains 17 residues. Germline CDR1 reads SGHKS; CDR2 reads YYEKEE (reference sequence). J gave up 2 bases and V 4 bases, and 11 bases lay outside the gene matches.